This passage covers 28 T cell receptor beta chains from one sample sequenced in a study of low-dose radiotherapy and immunotherapy resistance in tumors. The time point here: after trial treatment. The treatment: LDRT plus nivolumab, ipilimumab, low-dose cyclophosphamide and aspirin (RACIN trial). cDNA synthesis used a TRAV/TRBV-specific primer set for both chains. TCR amplification ran 20 PCR cycles using constant-region and V-primer adapter primers. TCRdb processed the reads anew with MiXCR; each CDR3 protein has one entry. This table has about 97,000 distinct CDR3 sequences, roughly 20% appearing once. The starting material was PBMCs, obtained after low-dose radiotherapy plus immunotherapy. These receptors were obtained from a male donor with prostate cancer.

This clonotype showed up many times. This sequence joins TRBV29-1 and TRBJ2-3, with 10 bases that match TRBD2. The CDR3 covers 16 residues. Trimming cost V 0 bases and J 4 bases; bases outside gene matches: 7. Germline CDR1 and CDR2: SQVTM and ANQGSEA. In DNA form, the CDR3 reads TGCAGCGTTGAAGACGGAGCGGGGGGGCCATCAGATACGCAGTATTTT. Translated: CSVEDGAGGPSDTQYF.

This clonotype came up many times. The V call is TRBV19, the J call TRBJ2-2, with D possibly TRBD1 on 6 matching bases. V was trimmed by 5 bases and J by 3 bases, leaving 13 bases between them. Germline loops: CDR1 LNHDA, CDR2 SQIVND (reference sequence). This CDR3 has 15 residues. Here the CDR3 DNA reads TGTGCCAGTAGTCCCCTGGACAGCGACACCGGGGAGCTGTTTTTT. This sequence encodes CASSPLDSDTGELFF. Filled out from reference TRBV19 and TRBJ2-2, the complete variable domain reads DGGITQSPKYLFRKEGQNVTLSCEQNLNHDAMYWYRQDPGQGLRLIYYSQIVNDFQKGDIAEGYSVSREKKESFPLTVTSAQKNPTAFYLCASSPLDSDTGELFFGEGSRLTVL.

This clonotype was counted many times. The chain has TRBV15 and TRBJ2-2, with D possibly matching TRBD2 (5 bases). This CDR3 spans 17 amino acids. The germline CDR1 and CDR2 sequences are LNHNV and YYDKDF (reference sequence). Trimming removed 0 bases at V and 3 bases at J, with 14 bases between. The CDR3 sequence is CATSRDRAVRDTGELFF. CDR3 nucleotides: TGTGCCACCAGCAGAGATCGAGCGGTCCGGGACACCGGGGAGCTGTTTTTT.

This chain connects TRBV28 to TRBJ1-5; 11 nucleotides agree with TRBD1. V was clipped by 6 bases and J by 6 bases; unmatched bases: 10. The germline V gene has CDR1 MDHEN and CDR2 SYDVKM. CDR3 length: 16 amino acids. The CDR3 reads CASRGRGQGGGQPQHF. CDR3 sequence (DNA): TGTGCCAGCAGGGGGAGGGGACAGGGGGGTGGTCAGCCCCAGCATTTT.

The chain carries TRBV19 and TRBJ2-1; perhaps TRBD2 as D (6 bases). CDR3 length equals 15 residues. Germline values: CDR1 LNHDA, CDR2 SQIVND (reference sequence). V was trimmed by 2 bases and J by 4 bases, leaving 12 bases between them. The CDR3 DNA is TGTGCCAGTAGTATAAAGCCGGGGGAATACAATGAGCAGTTCTTC. This encodes CASSIKPGEYNEQFF. Full variable domain (rest looked up from reference TRBV19 and TRBJ2-1): DGGITQSPKYLFRKEGQNVTLSCEQNLNHDAMYWYRQDPGQGLRLIYYSQIVNDFQKGDIAEGYSVSREKKESFPLTVTSAQKNPTAFYLCASSIKPGEYNEQFFGPGTRLTVL.

Notes on this clonotype: A far larger clone lies a single base away; this is likely a read error. The gene calls are TRBV6-2 or TRBV6-3 and TRBJ2-7, with D perhaps matching TRBD2 (5 bases). The length of the CDR3 is 13 residues. CDR1 and CDR2 (germline): MNHEY, SVGEGT. The ends were cut back, 7 bases at V and 7 bases at J, with 17 bases in the middle. CDR3 coding DNA: TGTGCCAGCAAGGCGGTAGCGAGCCGAGAGCAGTACTTC. As protein: CASKAVASREQYF.

This clonotype occurred many times. The V call is TRBV12-3 or TRBV12-4, the J call TRBJ2-7, with 9 bases that match TRBD1. The CDR3 covers 15 residues. J gave up 2 bases and V 1 base, and 3 bases lay outside the gene matches. The CDR3 DNA is TGTGCCAGCAGTTTAGGACAGGGGGATACCTACGAGCAGTACTTC. Its protein product is CASSLGQGDTYEQYF.

This clonotype was recorded at least ten times. This chain connects TRBV19 to TRBJ2-3; the match to TRBD1 covers 9 bases. Germline CDR1 and CDR2: LNHDA and SQIVND (reference sequence). Trimming removed 6 bases from V and 5 bases from J; junction bases left unmatched: 3. This CDR3 comprises 13 residues. The CDR3 loop reads CASSTGGRDTQYF. CDR3 nucleotides: TGTGCCAGTAGCACAGGGGGCCGAGATACGCAGTATTTT.

This clonotype occurred many times. The gene calls are TRBV4-1 and TRBJ2-1, with TRBD2 as a possible D gene (6 bases). This CDR3 is 13 amino acids long. Germline V CDR1 and CDR2: MGHRA, YSYEKL. V was trimmed by 4 bases and J by 4 bases, leaving 8 bases between them. DNA for the CDR3: TGCGCCAGCAGCCTCGGGAGTTACAATGAGCAGTTCTTC. Translation gives CASSLGSYNEQFF.

As for this clonotype: A far bigger clonotype differs at one base, so this is likely a read error. The chain joins TRBV7-9 to TRBJ2-7; 9 bases align to TRBD1. The CDR3 runs to 14 residues. Germline V gene sequence: CDR1 SEHNR, CDR2 FQNEAQ (reference sequence). V dropped 5 bases and J dropped 3; count of bases not matched to a gene: 5. CDR3 residues: CASSVGTGNYEQYF. The CDR3 region has the DNA TGTGCCAGCAGCGTTGGGACAGGGAACTACGAGCAGTACTTC.

This clonotype showed up many times. The chain employs TRBV19 and TRBJ2-1, with 14 bases aligning to TRBD2. The CDR3 spans 15 residues. Germline trimming cut 4 bases from V and 7 bases from J; bases unmatched to any gene: 3. Per the germline V gene, CDR1 is LNHDA and CDR2 is SQIVND (reference sequence). CDR3 sequence: CASSRLAGGINEQFF. CDR3 sequence (DNA): TGTGCCAGTAGTAGACTAGCGGGGGGGATAAATGAGCAGTTCTTC.

The table lists this clonotype with a count of one. The chain carries TRBV24-1 and TRBJ1-6, with a tentative D call TRBD1 (5 bases). The CDR3 consists of 17 residues. CDR1 and CDR2 (germline): KGHDR, SFDVKD. The V gene lost 4 bases and the J gene lost 7 bases, with 19 bases spanning the gap. CDR3 amino acids: CATSETYNRDGNSPLHF. CDR3 sequence (DNA): TGTGCCACCAGTGAGACATACAACCGGGACGGAAATTCACCCCTCCACTTT.

In this sample, this clonotype turned up once. The gene calls are TRBV28 and TRBJ2-7, with TRBD1 matching over 10 bases. Per germline, CDR1 MDHEN and CDR2 SYDVKM. The CDR3 runs to 16 residues. V shed 4 bases, J shed 4 bases, and the junction held 10 bases outside the gene matches. CDR3 region: CASSSTPGQGMYEQYF. The CDR3 DNA sequence: TGTGCCAGCAGTTCAACACCGGGACAGGGGATGTACGAGCAGTACTTC.

Concerning this clonotype itself: The junction and the germline gene differ at one end; a read error may be behind it. V gene TRBV5-4 combines with J gene TRBJ2-7, with 8 bases lining up with TRBD2. The germline CDR1 and CDR2 sequences are SGHNT and YYREEE (reference sequence). The CDR3 is 14 residues long. CDR3 sequence (DNA): TGTGCCAGCAGCCCGAGCGGGGGTTCTAACGAGCAGTACTTT. It yields the protein CASSPSGGSNEQYF.

The gene calls are TRBV19 and TRBJ1-1; D gene uncertain. This CDR3 comprises 17 residues. Looked up from germline, CDR1 is LNHDA and CDR2 is SQIVND (reference sequence). V dropped 3 bases and J dropped 1 base, with 18 bases sitting between them. DNA of the CDR3: TGTGCCAGTAGTATGACATCTGACATCCCGAAGAACACTGAAGCTTTCTTT. Encoded protein: CASSMTSDIPKNTEAFF.

Many counts were recorded for this clonotype. This rearrangement joins TRBV7-2 to TRBJ2-7, with 7 bases fitting TRBD2. Germline values: CDR1 SGHTA, CDR2 FQGNSA. V shed 6 bases, J shed 3 bases, and the junction held 8 bases outside the gene matches. The CDR3 is 14 amino acids. Here the CDR3 reads CASSRGTIFYEQYF. CDR3 bases: TGTGCCAGCAGTCGCGGGACTATCTTCTACGAGCAGTACTTC.

Ten or more counts support this clonotype. The chain combines TRBV5-5 with TRBJ2-7; a possible D gene is TRBD2 (6 bases). The CDR3 sequence is 16 residues long. Trimming removed 4 bases at V and 1 base at J, with 18 bases between. Germline loops: CDR1 SGHKS, CDR2 YYEKEE (reference sequence). CDR3 coding DNA: TGTGCCAGCAGCCGAAGCCCAGGCGGGGCGTCCTACGAGCAGTACTTC. This codes for CASSRSPGGASYEQYF.

This clonotype came up many times. The chain has TRBV30 and TRBJ1-4; D is possibly TRBD1 (5 bases). Per the germline V gene, CDR1 is GTSNPN and CDR2 is SVGIG (reference sequence). The germline V and J ends were trimmed by 5 bases and 4 bases, with 11 bases remaining between them. This CDR3 contains 13 residues. The CDR3 bases are TGTGCCTGGGGGGGACCGATTAATGAAAAACTGTTTTTT. Translation gives CAWGGPINEKLFF.

The sample holds many counts of this clonotype. J is TRBJ2-7 and V is TRBV10-3, with D uncertain. Trimming removed 3 bases from V and 2 bases from J, with 8 bases in between. The CDR3 has 13 amino acids. The germline gives CDR1 ENHRY, CDR2 SYGVKD. The CDR3 reads CAISEGLTYEQYF. DNA for the CDR3: TGTGCCATCAGTGAAGGGCTAACCTACGAGCAGTACTTC.

This clonotype was counted ten times or more. The gene calls are TRBV14 and TRBJ2-3; no firm D call. CDR1 is SGHDN and CDR2 is FVKESK in the germline V gene. V was clipped by 1 base and J by 4 bases, with 3 bases between them. CDR3 length: 12 amino acids. CDR3 nucleotides: TGTGCCAGCAGCCAAGTACCAGATACGCAGTATTTT. Encoded protein: CASSQVPDTQYF. The full variable domain, rest sourced from reference TRBV14 and TRBJ2-3, is EAGVTQFPSHSVIEKGQTVTLRCDPISGHDNLYWYRRVMGKEIKFLLHFVKESKQDESGMPNNRFLAERTGGTYSTLKVQPAELEDSGVYFCASSQVPDTQYFGPGTRLTVL.

The chain has TRBV18 and TRBJ2-3; 7 nucleotides agree with TRBD2. Germline CDR1 is KGHSH and CDR2 is LQKENI. The CDR3 covers 18 residues. The V gene end was trimmed by 3 bases and the J gene end by 0 bases; junction bases not matched to a gene: 12. CDR3 amino acids: CASSPIRSGKASTDTQYF. CDR3 sequence (DNA): TGTGCCAGCTCACCTATCAGGAGCGGGAAGGCTAGCACAGATACGCAGTATTTT.

This clonotype has ten or more counts. V gene TRBV24-1 combines with J gene TRBJ1-1; 11 bases agree with TRBD1. The germline gives CDR1 KGHDR, CDR2 SFDVKD. This CDR3 has 13 residues. Losses at the gene ends were 7 bases for V and 4 bases for J; bases not matched to a gene: 1. The CDR3, as DNA: TGTGCCACCAGGGGGACAGGGGGCACTGAAGCTTTCTTT. It translates to CATRGTGGTEAFF.

The sample holds many counts of this clonotype. The chain couples TRBV10-1 to TRBJ1-6, with 10 bases that match TRBD1. V trimming: 4 bases; J trimming: 6 bases; junction bases outside the gene matches: 6. The CDR3 consists of 16 residues. CDR1 is WNHNN, CDR2 SYGVQD, per germline (reference sequence). CDR3: CASSADGTGVNSPLHF. As DNA, the CDR3 is TGCGCCAGCAGTGCGGACGGGACAGGGGTTAATTCACCCCTCCACTTT.

This clonotype was seen many times. The J gene is TRBJ1-1, the V gene TRBV6-5; unclear D gene. The V end was cut by 6 bases, the J end by 7 bases, with 15 bases between. This CDR3 has 13 residues. Germline V gene lookup returns CDR1 MNHEY and CDR2 SVGAGI. The CDR3 here is CASRTDWRGEAFF. Written as DNA, the CDR3 is TGTGCCAGCAGGACGGACTGGAGAGGTGAAGCTTTCTTT.

This clonotype was counted ten times or more. This chain joins TRBV13 and TRBJ2-7; D not certain. The CDR3 covers 13 residues. Trimming pared 7 bases from V and 1 base from J, leaving 11 bases between. The germline V gene has CDR1 PRHDT and CDR2 FYEKMQ (reference sequence). This CDR3 is CASNEGRSYEQYF. The CDR3, as DNA: TGTGCCAGCAACGAAGGCCGATCCTACGAGCAGTACTTC.

This clonotype was seen at least ten times. This chain connects TRBV20-1 to TRBJ2-1, with 11 bases that match TRBD1. This CDR3 spans 14 amino acids. Germline values: CDR1 DFQATT, CDR2 SNEGSKA (reference sequence). V lost 5 bases and J lost 9; bases outside the gene matches: 9. The CDR3 loop reads CSAYQPGQGGEQFF. As DNA, the CDR3 is TGCAGTGCTTACCAACCGGGACAGGGGGGTGAGCAGTTCTTC.

This chain joins TRBV7-8 and TRBJ2-5; TRBD2 agrees at 7 bases. This CDR3 spans 13 amino acids. Germline assignment: CDR1 SGHVS and CDR2 FQNEAQ. Trimming took 5 bases from V and 7 from J; bases not matched to a gene: 7. The CDR3 region has the DNA TGTGCCAGCAGCCTCGGAGGGGAGGGGACCCAGTACTTC. It codes for CASSLGGEGTQYF.

This clonotype was found many times. The chain recombines TRBV24-1 with TRBJ2-5, with a possible D match to TRBD1 (5 bases). Trimming removed 3 bases from V and 2 bases from J, with 9 bases in between. CDR1 and CDR2 from the germline V gene are KGHDR and SFDVKD. This CDR3 is built from 14 residues. The DNA for the CDR3 is TGTGCCACCAGTGATCCGACAGAACAAGAGACCCAGTACTTC. Translation: CATSDPTEQETQYF.